The T cell receptor beta chain described here comes from a study of control samples from healthy donors and cancer patients (dated by TCRdb to about 2020). The protocol used for the library was the immunoSEQ multiplex PCR assay. Held by TCRdb, this immuneACCESS table contains in-frame sequences only and omits some clones. Under half of the omission traces to an unresolved V gene where checked; the cause of the rest is unknown. Within this sample are approximately 82,000 clones, with 94% of them counted one time only. The ten largest clones take up 4.8% of the sample. As for this clone: Its antigen remains undetermined. No much larger clone exists at a distance of one base, and base qualities are not known.

V and J are truncated by 6 bases and 3 bases respectively, leaving an intervening sequence of 12 bases. Including the terminal cysteine and phenylalanine, the CDR3 comprises 13 residues. Left in the record is the CDR3 DNA by itself, 39 bases read in frame from the first base. Rearrangement joined TRBV12-3 or TRBV12-4 to TRBJ2-7; no D gene can be assigned with confidence. Sequenced material: blood. This TCR was sampled from a woman aged 18-30 years in good health. Read as DNA, the sequence is TGTGCCAGCAGCACCGACCAGAACTACGAGCAGTACTTC. The resulting protein is CASSTDQNYEQYF.